The source of this TCR beta chain is a study of blood T cell repertoires in COVID-19 (dated by TCRdb to 2020 to 2021). Some background on the complete study: The collaborator samples originated in the United States, Italy and Spain and spanned the acute and convalescent phases of COVID-19. HLA class I and class II types, where available, came from metadata supplied by the sample provider rather than from assay-based typing. The repertoires were released in a freely available public database intended as a resource for research on the immune response to SARS-CoV-2. The prospective study material was composed of cDNA or gDNA derived from T cells, B-cell-depleted T cells, or PBMCs. The dataset comprised deeply sampled blood TCRbeta repertoires from subjects exposed to, actively infected with, or recovered from COVID-19. Samples came from the ongoing ImmuneRACE study (first 160 participants) plus 1,254 subjects from 6 global collaborators. Sample metadata almost always included a de-identified subject ID, COVID-19 status, age in years and sex. Overall results and qualifications from the work: The quantity of clinical and demographic metadata differed by source and by participant and was supplied without curation.

The CDR3, cysteine through phenylalanine, is 15 amino acids long. The DNA shown is the 45-base CDR3, in frame from base 1. CDR1 SEHNR and CDR2 FQNEAQ were looked up in the germline V gene (reference sequence). Clipping removes 5 bases from V and 7 bases from J, with 10 as the unmatched junction base count. This clone has more than one count but fewer than ten. Its antigen is not yet known. Base qualities are not recorded, but no much larger clone differs from it by a single base. TCRbeta CDR3 regions were amplified from genomic DNA by means of the immunoSEQ Assay, a bias-controlled multiplex PCR. The published analysis was carried out like this. The number of nucleated cells in each sample was estimated by amplification of reference gene primers within the assay. To quantify the absolute abundance of each unique TCRbeta CDR3 rearrangement, sequence reads were collapsed and filtered. For each sample, productive Simpson clonality was calculated as the square root of Simpson's diversity index over productive rearrangements. Drawn from immuneACCESS, this table holds only the in-frame rearrangements with V and J called that TCRdb kept. Clones are partly lost; checked studies trace under half to an unresolved V gene and leave the rest unexplained. V and J calls and clone size follow that table, whereas D and trimming were derived from the DNA. For this sample there are 90,000 to 150,000 clones; 75% to 85% appear just once. The top ten constitute roughly 4% of the sample.

Whole blood was collected in K2EDTA tubes by collaborating institutions according to the institutions' own protocols. For TCRbeta analysis, collaborators shipped samples in one of three forms: frozen whole blood, isolated PBMCs, or DNA extracted from either of those sample types. This TCR was recovered from a woman at least 80 years old with acute or convalescent COVID-19. Sequenced input: peripheral blood. The chain joins TRBV7-9 to TRBJ1-3, and TRBD1 matches 8 of the central bases. The nucleotide sequence reads as follows: TGTGCCAGCAGCCCCGGGACAGGAACGGGTAACACCATATATTTT. This translates into CASSPGTGTGNTIYF.